The 32 T cell receptor beta chains presented below share a single source sample, sequenced in a study of shared clonotypes between healthy human individuals (dated by TCRdb to about 2020). Library method: the immunoSEQ multiplex PCR assay. TCRdb carries this immuneACCESS record with in-frame sequences only. Its versions omit some clonotypes, under half of them owing to an unresolved V gene in the studies checked, with the rest unexplained. This sample is represented by fewer than 600,000 clones; roughly 80% of them were singletons. Of the sample, around 13% falls within the top ten clones. The sequenced sample was PBMCs. These receptors were collected from a woman aged 40 to 55 in good health. Some clones in this sample may be carry-over from other donors' samples.

This chain joins TRBV2 and TRBJ2-7; no definite D call. V was cut by 4 bases and J by 4 bases, with 8 bases left in between. Germline V CDR1 and CDR2: SNHLY, FYNNEI. This CDR3 comprises 12 residues. The CDR3 sequence: CASSVVAYEQYF. DNA for the CDR3: TGTGCCAGCAGTGTGGTAGCATACGAGCAGTACTTC.

The table lists this clone with a few counts. The V gene is TRBV28, the J gene TRBJ2-2; 8 bases align to TRBD2. V was clipped by 10 bases and J by 9 bases; unmatched bases: 4. The CDR3 totals 11 residues. Germline CDR1 and CDR2: MDHEN and SYDVKM. DNA of the CDR3: TGTGCCACCGGGGGGGTGAGGGAGCTGTTTTTT. It encodes CATGGVRELFF.

The rearrangement uses TRBV2 and TRBJ1-1, with D possibly matching TRBD1 (5 bases). Germline V lookup: CDR1 SNHLY, CDR2 FYNNEI. CDR3 length: 14 amino acids. With 5 bases removed from V and 3 bases from J, the gap between germline ends came to 13 bases. Here the CDR3 DNA reads TGTGCCAGCAGTTGGGGCCGGGGACACACTGAAGCTTTCTTT. Translating gives CASSWGRGHTEAFF. Complete variable domain (other parts from reference TRBV2 and TRBJ1-1): EPEVTQTPSHQVTQMGQEVILRCVPISNHLYFYWYRQILGQKVEFLVSFYNNEISEKSEIFDDQFSVERPDGSNFTLKIRSTKLEDSAMYFCASSWGRGHTEAFFGQGTRLTVV.

V gene TRBV6-1 combines with J gene TRBJ2-7; 10 bases fit TRBD2. The CDR3 is made up of 15 amino acids. The germline V gene has CDR1 MNHNS and CDR2 SASEGT. The junction had 9 bases not matched to a gene; V was cut back by 7 bases and J by 3 bases. In DNA, the CDR3 is TGTGCCAGCATGTTCAAGGCTAGCGGGAGCTACGAGCAGTACTTC. The encoded protein is CASMFKASGSYEQYF.

About this clone: Distinct nucleotide sequences in the sample also encode this CDR3. This chain connects TRBV7-3 to TRBJ1-1; 7 bases are shared with TRBD1. This CDR3 is built from 14 residues. Looked up from germline, CDR1 is SGHTA and CDR2 is FQGTGA. The ends lost 5 bases at V and 2 bases at J; junction bases unmatched: 5. The CDR3 is CASSPTGPNTEAFF. Here the CDR3 DNA reads TGTGCCAGCAGCCCGACAGGGCCAAACACTGAAGCTTTCTTT. Full variable domain (remainder filled in from reference TRBV7-3 and TRBJ1-1): GAGVSQTPSNKVTEKGKYVELRCDPISGHTALYWYRQSLGQGPEFLIYFQGTGAADDSGLPNDRFFAVRPEGSVSTLKIQRTERGDSAVYLCASSPTGPNTEAFFGQGTRLTVV.

This chain connects TRBV7-3 to TRBJ2-3; the D is unclear. This CDR3 is built from 14 residues. V was trimmed by 2 bases and J by 0 bases, leaving 6 bases between them. The germline V gene has CDR1 SGHTA and CDR2 FQGTGA. CDR3 amino acids: CASSLGYSTDTQYF. The CDR3 DNA is TGTGCCAGCAGCTTAGGCTACAGCACAGATACGCAGTATTTT.

This clone turned up a few times. The chain couples TRBV2 to TRBJ2-5, with unresolved D. Trimming removed 5 bases from V and 0 bases from J, with 10 bases in between. The CDR3 contains 14 residues. Looked up from germline, CDR1 is SNHLY and CDR2 is FYNNEI. CDR3 region: CASSPLSDQETQYF. CDR3 nucleotide sequence: TGTGCCAGCAGTCCCTTGTCGGACCAAGAGACCCAGTACTTC.

The chain carries TRBV10-3 and TRBJ2-3, with TRBD2 matching 8 bases. V was clipped by 8 bases and J by 6 bases; unmatched bases: 4. The CDR3 extends over 12 amino acids. Per the germline V gene, CDR1 is ENHRY and CDR2 is SYGVKD. Here the CDR3 reads CAIGLAGDTQYF. The CDR3 bases are TGTGCCATCGGACTAGCTGGGGATACGCAGTATTTT.

The gene calls are TRBV7-6 and TRBJ2-7; 9 nucleotides line up with TRBD2. J lost 6 bases, V lost 4 bases, and 4 bases had no gene match. The CDR3 has 13 amino acids. Germline V lookup: CDR1 SGHVS, CDR2 FNYEAQ. The CDR3 spells CASSSGTSLEQYF. The DNA of the CDR3 is TGTGCCAGCAGCTCCGGGACTAGCCTCGAGCAGTACTTC.

CDR3 sequence reads: CASSEALGGNYGYTF. The CDR3 nucleotides read TGTGCCAGCAGTGAAGCCCTAGGGGGGAACTATGGCTACACCTTC. The V gene is TRBV6-1, the J gene TRBJ1-2; a weak D match, TRBD1 (6 bases). Deletions cut 0 bases from V and 2 bases from J, with 10 bases between. This CDR3 region has 15 residues. CDR1 and CDR2 from the germline V gene are MNHNS and SASEGT.

This clone was observed a few times. CDR3 amino acids: CASSQDGFTGELFF. The CDR3 DNA is TGTGCCAGCAGCCAAGACGGGTTCACCGGGGAGCTGTTTTTT. The J gene is TRBJ2-2, the V gene TRBV14; D is unclear. The CDR3 is 14 residues long. CDR1 is SGHDN, CDR2 FVKESK, per germline. The ends were cut back, 0 bases at V and 4 bases at J, with 6 bases in the middle.

This clone was counted between two and nine times. J is TRBJ2-5 and V is TRBV7-9, with TRBD2 identical over 7 bases. Germline lookup yields CDR1 SEHNR and CDR2 FQNEAQ (reference sequence). The J segment lost 2 bases and the V segment lost 5 bases, leaving 11 bases of the junction unmatched. The CDR3 is 16 amino acids. Written as DNA, the CDR3 is TGTGCCAGCAGCCAACCCTCCGGCGGGGGTCAAGAGACCCAGTACTTC. As protein: CASSQPSGGGQETQYF.

The table lists this clone with many counts. The chain joins TRBV5-4 to TRBJ1-1; 7 positions match TRBD1. The CDR3 consists of 14 residues. V gave up 6 bases and J gave up 1 base; unmatched junction bases: 6. Germline V gene data show CDR1 as SGHNT and CDR2 as YYREEE (reference sequence). CDR3 in amino acids: CASTFGDRNTEAFF. The CDR3 nucleotides are TGTGCCAGCACCTTCGGGGACAGGAACACTGAAGCTTTCTTT.

The chain carries TRBV11-3 and TRBJ2-5; D could derive from TRBD1 or TRBD2 (5 bases each). This CDR3 has 15 residues. V was clipped by 2 bases and J by 3 bases, with 13 bases between them. Germline CDR1 SGHNT, CDR2 YENEEA. CDR3 residues: CASSLRLGGEETQYF. Here the CDR3 DNA reads TGTGCCAGCAGCTTAAGACTTGGGGGAGAAGAGACCCAGTACTTC.

The V gene is TRBV29-1, the J gene TRBJ2-7; TRBD1 is a possible D gene (6 bases). The CDR3 length is 14 residues. V lost 6 bases and J 3 bases, leaving 18 bases between the germline ends. The germline V gene has CDR1 SQVTM and CDR2 ANQGSEA. The CDR3 coding sequence is TGCAGCGTCCGGACAGTCAGAACTTTCTACGAGCAGTACTTC. This gives the protein CSVRTVRTFYEQYF.

The chain uses TRBV28 and TRBJ2-7; TRBD1 aligns across 12 bases. This CDR3 region has 15 residues. V lost 4 bases to trimming and J lost 4 bases; unmatched junction nucleotides: 5. The V gene's germline CDR1 is MDHEN and CDR2 SYDVKM. The CDR3 nucleotides read TGTGCCAGCAGTTCGCCGGGACAGGGGGCTTACGAGCAGTACTTC. Its translation is CASSSPGQGAYEQYF.

The chain uses TRBV12-5 and TRBJ2-1, with 8 bases aligning to TRBD2. Germline V gene data show CDR1 as LGHNT and CDR2 as FRNRAP. The CDR3 runs to 15 residues. Unmatched junction bases numbered 9, after V lost 9 bases and J lost 2 bases. The CDR3 loop reads CASSAGASTYNEQFF. In DNA form, the CDR3 reads TGTGCTAGCTCAGCGGGAGCGTCCACCTACAATGAGCAGTTCTTC.

CDR3 bases: TGCGCCAGCAGCCTTTCAAGCAGCCCCTACAATGAGCAGTTCTTC. Protein sequence: CASSLSSSPYNEQFF. This chain uses TRBV5-1 with TRBJ2-1; D gene uncertain. The germline V gene encodes CDR1 SGHRS and CDR2 YFSETQ. The CDR3 extends over 15 amino acids. V lost 4 bases and J lost 2, with 13 bases in between.

A note on this clone: A far larger clone lies a single base away; this is likely a read error. The chain has TRBV6-6 and TRBJ2-7; TRBD2 matches at 7 bases. The CDR3 loop spans 15 amino acids. Trimming removed 5 bases from V and 0 bases from J; junction bases left unmatched: 7. CDR1 and CDR2 (germline): MNHNY, SVGAGI (reference sequence). The CDR3 DNA follows: TGTGCCAGCAGTCCACCTAGCGGACGCTCCTACGAGCAGTACTTC. This translates into CASSPPSGRSYEQYF.

CDR3 sequence reads: CASSIGGTSGMATDTQYF. In DNA form, the CDR3 reads TGTGCCAGTAGTATAGGTGGGACTAGCGGGATGGCGACAGATACGCAGTATTTT. The genes are TRBV19 and TRBJ2-3; TRBD2 matches at 13 bases. CDR3 length equals 18 residues. The germline gives CDR1 LNHDA, CDR2 SQIVND (reference sequence). The V and J ends lost 1 base and 3 bases, in that order; junction bases with no gene match: 7.

The chain links TRBV10-2 to TRBJ2-5; D might be TRBD1 (5 bases). CDR3 size: 15 residues. V was clipped by 2 bases and J by 1 base, with 11 bases between them. Germline CDR1 is WSHSY and CDR2 is SAAADI. CDR3 loop: CASSEIQGTQETQYF. CDR3 sequence (DNA): TGCGCCAGCAGTGAGATCCAGGGCACCCAAGAGACCCAGTACTTC.

This rearrangement joins TRBV11-3 to TRBJ2-7; no clear D gene. V lost 5 bases and J 1 base, leaving 15 bases between the germline ends. CDR3 length: 15 residues. In germline, CDR1 is SGHNT, CDR2 YENEEA. CDR3: CASSTWLDSSYEQYF. CDR3 in DNA: TGTGCCAGCAGCACCTGGTTAGATTCTTCCTACGAGCAGTACTTC.

The rearrangement uses TRBV15 and TRBJ2-7; D is undetermined. V was shortened by 1 base and J by 4 bases, with 11 bases between the two germline ends. CDR1 is LNHNV, CDR2 YYDKDF, per germline (reference sequence). The CDR3 spans 14 residues. The chain's CDR3 is CATSRVDATYEQYF. The CDR3 DNA follows: TGTGCCACCAGCAGAGTGGACGCCACGTACGAGCAGTACTTC.

J is TRBJ2-3 and V is TRBV5-8; D perhaps matches TRBD1 (7 bases). V lost 1 base and J lost 5, with 8 bases in between. Germline V lookup: CDR1 SGHTS, CDR2 YDEGEE. There are 13 residues in the CDR3. The CDR3 bases are TGTGCCAGCAGCTTGCAGGGGGGAGATACGCAGTATTTT. Translating gives CASSLQGGDTQYF.

The rearrangement uses TRBV7-3 and TRBJ2-1; 8 bases match TRBD2. The CDR3 loop spans 14 amino acids. V dropped 4 bases and J dropped 8; count of bases not matched to a gene: 7. CDR1 SGHTA and CDR2 FQGTGA come from the germline V gene. In nucleotides, the CDR3 is TGTGCCAGCAGCTCAGGGACTAGTAGGTATGAGCAGTTCTTC. The encoded protein is CASSSGTSRYEQFF.

The gene calls are TRBV28 and TRBJ1-5, with D possibly being TRBD1 (5 bases). Germline V CDR1 and CDR2: MDHEN, SYDVKM. V gave up 7 bases and J gave up 0 bases, with 25 bases separating them. The CDR3 length is 19 residues. The CDR3 spells CASKGSPSAGYHSNQPQHF. CDR3 in DNA: TGTGCCAGCAAAGGGTCCCCCTCTGCAGGGTATCATAGCAATCAGCCCCAGCATTTT. The full variable domain, in which reference TRBV28 and TRBJ1-5 provide the parts outside the CDR3, is DVKVTQSSRYLVKRTGEKVFLECVQDMDHENMFWYRQDPGLGLRLIYFSYDVKMKEKGDIPEGYSVSREKKERFSLILESASTNQTSMYLCASKGSPSAGYHSNQPQHFGDGTRLSIL.

This chain joins TRBV15 and TRBJ2-2, with 8 bases matching TRBD1. Germline CDR1 LNHNV, CDR2 YYDKDF (reference sequence). The V and J ends lost 5 bases and 3 bases, in that order; junction bases with no gene match: 5. This CDR3 is built from 15 residues. The CDR3 DNA reads as TGTGCCACCAGCGGAGGACAGGGTCACACCGGGGAGCTGTTTTTT. Translated, it gives CATSGGQGHTGELFF.

This chain joins TRBV11-3 and TRBJ1-2; D may be TRBD1 (6 bases). The CDR3 is made up of 18 amino acids. The germline V gene encodes CDR1 SGHNT and CDR2 YENEEA. Trimming stripped 5 bases from V and 2 bases from J, with 24 bases between. This CDR3 reads CASSHCLVCQGPNYGYTF. The CDR3, as DNA: TGTGCCAGCAGCCACTGCTTGGTATGTCAGGGGCCGAACTATGGCTACACCTTC.

V is TRBV19 and J is TRBJ2-3, with 10 nucleotides matching TRBD2. Germline CDR1 reads LNHDA; CDR2 reads SQIVND (reference sequence). This CDR3 is 17 amino acids long. With V trimmed by 4 bases and J by 0 bases, 7 bases remained unmatched. The CDR3: CASSTLLAGASTDTQYF. The CDR3 DNA follows: TGTGCCAGTAGTACCCTCCTAGCGGGAGCGAGCACAGATACGCAGTATTTT.

This clone was detected only a few times. This chain uses TRBV9 with TRBJ2-5, with 7 positions matching TRBD1. Germline values: CDR1 SGDLS, CDR2 YYNGEE. The ends lost 4 bases at V and 3 bases at J; junction bases unmatched: 9. This CDR3 contains 15 residues. The CDR3 sequence: CASSRPGTDKETQYF. DNA of the CDR3: TGTGCCAGCAGCAGGCCCGGGACAGACAAAGAGACCCAGTACTTC.

The chain links TRBV6-1 to TRBJ2-5, with 10 bases that match TRBD2. Trimming removed 3 bases from V and 3 bases from J; junction bases left unmatched: 7. This CDR3 comprises 16 residues. Germline CDR1 reads MNHNS; CDR2 reads SASEGT. The CDR3 nucleotides read TGTGCCAGCAGTGAGCTCAGCGGGAGGGGGGAAGAGACCCAGTACTTC. It is translated as CASSELSGRGEETQYF.

This chain connects TRBV25-1 to TRBJ1-2, with 7 bases lining up with TRBD1. The CDR3 consists of 14 residues. V lost 1 base and J lost 8; bases outside the gene matches: 7. Germline-derived CDR1 and CDR2 are MGHDK and SYGVNS. CDR3 in amino acids: CASSEWGTGEGYTF. The CDR3 region has the DNA TGTGCCAGCAGTGAATGGGGTACAGGGGAAGGCTACACCTTC.